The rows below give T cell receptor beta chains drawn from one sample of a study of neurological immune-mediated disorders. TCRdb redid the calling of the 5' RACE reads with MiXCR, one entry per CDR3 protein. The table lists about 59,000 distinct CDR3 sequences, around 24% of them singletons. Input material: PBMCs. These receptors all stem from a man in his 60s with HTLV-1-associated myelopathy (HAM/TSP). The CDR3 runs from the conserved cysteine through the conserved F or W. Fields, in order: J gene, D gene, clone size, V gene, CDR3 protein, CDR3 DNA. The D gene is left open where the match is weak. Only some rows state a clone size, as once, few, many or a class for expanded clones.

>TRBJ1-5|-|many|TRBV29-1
CSIGEGVHQPQHF
TGCAGCATCGGGGAAGGGGTTCATCAGCCCCAGCATTTT
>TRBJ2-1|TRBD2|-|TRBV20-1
CSAPRSGTYNEQFF
TGCAGTGCCCCGCGTAGCGGGACTTACAATGAGCAGTTCTTC
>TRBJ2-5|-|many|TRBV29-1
CSVTTRPGSQETQYF
TGCAGCGTGACTACCCGTCCTGGGAGTCAAGAGACCCAGTACTTC
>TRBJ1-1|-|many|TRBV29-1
CSVSSNTEAFF
TGCAGCGTTTCCTCAAACACTGAAGCTTTCTTT
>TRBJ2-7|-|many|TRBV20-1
CSARVSGGISEQYF
TGCAGTGCTAGGGTTAGCGGCGGAATTTCCGAGCAGTACTTC
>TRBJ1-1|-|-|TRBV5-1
CASSLGEATEAFF
TGCGCCAGCAGCTTGGGGGAGGCCACTGAAGCTTTCTTT
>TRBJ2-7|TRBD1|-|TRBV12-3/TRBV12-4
CASGQGWYEQYF
TGTGCCAGCGGACAGGGGTGGTACGAGCAGTACTTC
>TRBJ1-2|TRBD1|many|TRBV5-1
CASNRGGQGNYGYTF
TGCGCCAGCAATCGTGGGGGACAGGGAAACTATGGCTACACCTTC
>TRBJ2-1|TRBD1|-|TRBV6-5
CASSYTRQGMVNEQFF
TGTGCCAGCAGTTACACCCGACAGGGTATGGTCAATGAGCAGTTCTTC
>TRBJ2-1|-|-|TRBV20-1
CSARRGYNEQFF
TGCAGTGCTAGACGGGGTTACAATGAGCAGTTCTTC
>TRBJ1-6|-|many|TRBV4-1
CASSQYTPPSTENSPLHF
TGCGCCAGCAGCCAATACACCCCTCCGTCGACAGAGAATTCACCCCTCCACTTT
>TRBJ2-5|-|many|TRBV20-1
CSAGESIRQETQYF
TGCAGTGCCGGGGAGTCGATCCGCCAAGAGACCCAGTACTTC
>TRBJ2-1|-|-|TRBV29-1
CSTPTSYNEQFF
TGCAGCACACCCACCAGCTACAATGAGCAGTTCTTC
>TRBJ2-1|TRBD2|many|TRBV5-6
CASSSIAGESYNEQFF
TGTGCCAGCAGCTCTATAGCGGGAGAATCCTACAATGAGCAGTTCTTC
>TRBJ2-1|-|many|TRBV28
CASKETGWDEQFF
TGTGCCAGCAAGGAAACAGGGTGGGATGAGCAGTTCTTC
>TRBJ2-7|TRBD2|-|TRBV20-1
CSASWTSGRSTYEQYF
TGCAGTGCTAGTTGGACTAGCGGGAGGTCTACCTACGAGCAGTACTTC